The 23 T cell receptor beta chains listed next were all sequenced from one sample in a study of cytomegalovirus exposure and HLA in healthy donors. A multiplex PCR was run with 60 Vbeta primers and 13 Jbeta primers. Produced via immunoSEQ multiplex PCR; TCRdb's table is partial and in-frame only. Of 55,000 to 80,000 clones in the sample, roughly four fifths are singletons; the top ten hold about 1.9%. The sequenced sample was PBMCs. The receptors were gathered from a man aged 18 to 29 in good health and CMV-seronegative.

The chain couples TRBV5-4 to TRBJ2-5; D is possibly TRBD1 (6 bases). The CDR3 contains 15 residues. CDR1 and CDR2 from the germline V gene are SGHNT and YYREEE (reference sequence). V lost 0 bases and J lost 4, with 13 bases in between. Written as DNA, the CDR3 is TGTGCCAGCAGCTTGGAGGACAGAGAGGCAGAGACCCAGTACTTC. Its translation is CASSLEDREAETQYF.

The CDR3 here is CASSSLYEQYF. Here the CDR3 DNA reads TGTGCCAGTAGTTCCCTTTACGAGCAGTACTTC. The chain links TRBV19 to TRBJ2-7, with D unresolved. This CDR3 is built from 11 residues. CDR1 and CDR2 (germline): LNHDA, SQIVND (reference sequence). Trimming stripped 5 bases from V and 4 bases from J, with 6 bases between. The full variable domain, rest sourced from reference TRBV19 and TRBJ2-7, is DGGITQSPKYLFRKEGQNVTLSCEQNLNHDAMYWYRQDPGQGLRLIYYSQIVNDFQKGDIAEGYSVSREKKESFPLTVTSAQKNPTAFYLCASSSLYEQYFGPGTRLTVT.

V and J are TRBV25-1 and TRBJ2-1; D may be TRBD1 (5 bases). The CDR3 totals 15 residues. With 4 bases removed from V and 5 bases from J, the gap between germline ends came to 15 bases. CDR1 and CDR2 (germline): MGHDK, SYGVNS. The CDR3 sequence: CASSVDSHSHNEQFF. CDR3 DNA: TGTGCCAGCAGTGTCGACAGTCACAGTCACAATGAGCAGTTCTTC.

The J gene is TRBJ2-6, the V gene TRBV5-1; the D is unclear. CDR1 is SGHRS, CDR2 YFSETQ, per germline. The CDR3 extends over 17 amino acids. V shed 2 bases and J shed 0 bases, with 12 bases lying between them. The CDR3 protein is CASSLVTASSGANVLTF. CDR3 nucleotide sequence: TGCGCCAGCAGCTTAGTCACAGCCAGCTCTGGGGCCAACGTCCTGACTTTC.

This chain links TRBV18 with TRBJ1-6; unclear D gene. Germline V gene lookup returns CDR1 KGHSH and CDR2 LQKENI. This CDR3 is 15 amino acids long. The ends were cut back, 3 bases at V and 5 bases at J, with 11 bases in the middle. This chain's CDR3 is CASSPGRQNNSPLHF. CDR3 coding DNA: TGTGCCAGCTCACCGGGCAGGCAGAATAATTCACCCCTCCACTTT.

The CDR3 region has the DNA TGTGCCAGTAGTATGGTTGAGGTGGGGAACACTGAAGCTTTCTTT. Its protein product is CASSMVEVGNTEAFF. The V gene is TRBV19, the J gene TRBJ1-1; no definite D call. The germline V gene encodes CDR1 LNHDA and CDR2 SQIVND (reference sequence). The CDR3 extends over 15 amino acids. V lost 3 bases, J lost 1 base, and 12 bases lay in between.

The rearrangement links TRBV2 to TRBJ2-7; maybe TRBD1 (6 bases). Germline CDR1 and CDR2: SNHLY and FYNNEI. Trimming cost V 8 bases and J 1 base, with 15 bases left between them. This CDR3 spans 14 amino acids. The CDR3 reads CASLQGVLSYEQYF. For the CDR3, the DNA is TGTGCCAGCCTACAGGGAGTATTATCCTACGAGCAGTACTTC. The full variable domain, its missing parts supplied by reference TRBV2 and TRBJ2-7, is EPEVTQTPSHQVTQMGQEVILRCVPISNHLYFYWYRQILGQKVEFLVSFYNNEISEKSEIFDDQFSVERPDGSNFTLKIRSTKLEDSAMYFCASLQGVLSYEQYFGPGTRLTVT.

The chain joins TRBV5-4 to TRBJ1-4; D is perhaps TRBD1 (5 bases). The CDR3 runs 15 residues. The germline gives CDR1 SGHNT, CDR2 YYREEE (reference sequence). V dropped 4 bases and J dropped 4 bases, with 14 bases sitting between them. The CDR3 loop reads CASSPREGDNEKLFF. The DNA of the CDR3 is TGTGCCAGCAGCCCGCGGGAAGGGGATAATGAAAAACTGTTTTTT.

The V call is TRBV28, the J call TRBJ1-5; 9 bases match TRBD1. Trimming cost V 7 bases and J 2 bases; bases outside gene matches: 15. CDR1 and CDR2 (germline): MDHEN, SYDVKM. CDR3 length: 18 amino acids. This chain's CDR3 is CASTTGGHFKVGNQPQHF. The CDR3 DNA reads TGTGCCAGCACCACAGGGGGCCATTTTAAGGTGGGCAATCAGCCCCAGCATTTT.

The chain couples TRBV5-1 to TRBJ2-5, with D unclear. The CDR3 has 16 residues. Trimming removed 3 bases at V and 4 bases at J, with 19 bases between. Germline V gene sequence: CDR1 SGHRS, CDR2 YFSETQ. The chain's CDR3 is CASSSTIRGSPETQYF. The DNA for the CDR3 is TGCGCCAGCAGCTCTACGATTAGAGGTAGTCCAGAGACCCAGTACTTC.

The CDR3 coding sequence is TGTGCCTGGAGTTTAGGGAGGAAAGGGAACACTGAAGCTTTCTTT. Its translation is CAWSLGRKGNTEAFF. The chain couples TRBV30 to TRBJ1-1, with unresolved D. This CDR3 is built from 15 residues. V was pared by 2 bases and J by 1 base, with 14 bases between. Germline CDR1 reads GTSNPN; CDR2 reads SVGIG (reference sequence).

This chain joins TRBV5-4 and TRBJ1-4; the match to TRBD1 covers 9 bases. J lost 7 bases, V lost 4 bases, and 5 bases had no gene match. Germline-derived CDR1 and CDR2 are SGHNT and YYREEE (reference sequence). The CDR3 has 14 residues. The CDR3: CASSADRGGEKLFF. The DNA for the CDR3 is TGTGCCAGCAGCGCGGACAGGGGAGGTGAAAAACTGTTTTTT.

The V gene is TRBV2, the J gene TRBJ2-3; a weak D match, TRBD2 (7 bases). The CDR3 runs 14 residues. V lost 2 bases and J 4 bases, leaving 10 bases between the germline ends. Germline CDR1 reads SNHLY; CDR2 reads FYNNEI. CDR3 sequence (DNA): TGTGCCAGCAGTGAACGGGGGGCTTCAGATACGCAGTATTTT. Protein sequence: CASSERGASDTQYF.

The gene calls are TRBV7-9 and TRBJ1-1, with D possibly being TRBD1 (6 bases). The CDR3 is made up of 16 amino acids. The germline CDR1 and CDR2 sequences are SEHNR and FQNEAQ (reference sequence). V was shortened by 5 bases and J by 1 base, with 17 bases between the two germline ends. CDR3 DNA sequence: TGTGCCAGCAGCAGAATCAGGGGCAATAGGAACACTGAAGCTTTCTTT. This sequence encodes CASSRIRGNRNTEAFF.

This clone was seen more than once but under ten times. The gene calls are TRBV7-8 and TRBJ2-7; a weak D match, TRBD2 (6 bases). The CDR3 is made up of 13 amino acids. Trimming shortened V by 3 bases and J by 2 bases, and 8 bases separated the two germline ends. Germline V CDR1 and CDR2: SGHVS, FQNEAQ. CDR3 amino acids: CASSFGGTYEQYF. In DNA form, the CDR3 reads TGTGCCAGCAGCTTCGGGGGAACCTACGAGCAGTACTTC.

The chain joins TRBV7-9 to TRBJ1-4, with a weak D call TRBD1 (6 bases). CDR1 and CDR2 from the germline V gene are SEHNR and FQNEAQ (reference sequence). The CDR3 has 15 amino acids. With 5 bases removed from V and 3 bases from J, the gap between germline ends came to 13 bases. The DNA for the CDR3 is TGTGCCAGCAGCAGAAACAGGGACCCTAATGAAAAACTGTTTTTT. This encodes CASSRNRDPNEKLFF.

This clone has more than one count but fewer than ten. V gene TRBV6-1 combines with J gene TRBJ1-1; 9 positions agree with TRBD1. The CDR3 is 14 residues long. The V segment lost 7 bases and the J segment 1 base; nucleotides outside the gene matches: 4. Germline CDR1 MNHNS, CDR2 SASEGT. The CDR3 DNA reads TGTGCCAGCACACCGGGACAGGGGAACACTGAAGCTTTCTTT. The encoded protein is CASTPGQGNTEAFF.

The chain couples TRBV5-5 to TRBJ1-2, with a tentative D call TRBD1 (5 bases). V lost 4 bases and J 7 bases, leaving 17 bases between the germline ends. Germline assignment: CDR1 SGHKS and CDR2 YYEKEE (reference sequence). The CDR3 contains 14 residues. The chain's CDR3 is CASSQPPDISGYTF. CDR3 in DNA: TGTGCCAGCAGCCAGCCTCCGGACATCTCTGGCTACACCTTC. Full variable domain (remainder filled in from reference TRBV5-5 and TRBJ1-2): DAGVTQSPTHLIKTRGQQVTLRCSPISGHKSVSWYQQVLGQGPQFIFQYYEKEERGRGNFPDRFSARQFPNYSSELNVNALLLGDSALYLCASSQPPDISGYTFGSGTRLTVV.

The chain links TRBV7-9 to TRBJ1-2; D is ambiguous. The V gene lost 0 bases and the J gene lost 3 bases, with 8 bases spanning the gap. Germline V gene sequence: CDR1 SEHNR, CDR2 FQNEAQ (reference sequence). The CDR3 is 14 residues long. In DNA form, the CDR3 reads TGTGCCAGCAGCTTAGCGGGCCGCGACTATGGCTACACCTTC. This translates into CASSLAGRDYGYTF.

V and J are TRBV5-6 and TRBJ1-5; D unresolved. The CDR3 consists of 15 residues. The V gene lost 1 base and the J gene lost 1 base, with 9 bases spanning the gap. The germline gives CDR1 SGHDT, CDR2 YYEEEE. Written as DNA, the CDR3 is TGTGCCAGCAGCTTGTTTTCGGGGAGCAATCAGCCCCAGCATTTT. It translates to CASSLFSGSNQPQHF.

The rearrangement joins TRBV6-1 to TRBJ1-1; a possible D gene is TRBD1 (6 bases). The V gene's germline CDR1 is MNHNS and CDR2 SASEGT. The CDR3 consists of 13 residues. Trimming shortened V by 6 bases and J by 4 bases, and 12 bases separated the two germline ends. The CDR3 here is CASRRTGITEAFF. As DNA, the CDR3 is TGTGCCAGCAGGAGAACAGGGATCACTGAAGCTTTCTTT.

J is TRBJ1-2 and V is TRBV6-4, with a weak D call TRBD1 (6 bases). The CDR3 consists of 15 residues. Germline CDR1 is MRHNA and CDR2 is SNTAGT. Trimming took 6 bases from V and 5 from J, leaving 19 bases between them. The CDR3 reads CASRDQTGTEYGYTF. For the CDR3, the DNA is TGTGCCAGCAGAGACCAGACAGGCACGGAGTATGGCTACACCTTC.

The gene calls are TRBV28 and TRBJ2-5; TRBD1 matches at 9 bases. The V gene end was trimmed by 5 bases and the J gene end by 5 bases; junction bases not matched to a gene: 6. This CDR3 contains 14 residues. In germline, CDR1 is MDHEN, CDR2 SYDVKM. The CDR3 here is CASSEQGAFETQYF. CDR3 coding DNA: TGTGCCAGCAGTGAACAGGGGGCATTCGAGACCCAGTACTTC.